This T cell receptor (beta chain) was profiled in a study of T cell changes during pregnancy in multiple sclerosis (dated by TCRdb to the late 2010s). Study-level background: The study looked at changes in the T cell repertoire across pregnancy in women with multiple sclerosis.

The method was the immunoSEQ multiplex PCR assay. Not all clones reach the TCRdb copy of this immuneACCESS table, which keeps in-frame sequences only. Checked studies attribute under half of the gap to unresolved V genes and leave the rest unexplained. Here the sample has fewer than 90,000 clones; 94% occur a single time. The ten largest clonotypes hold roughly 1.7% of the sample. A word on this clone: Its antigen is still unknown. No quality values exist for individual bases; no much larger clone is one base distant.

Including the terminal cysteine and phenylalanine, the CDR3 comprises 14 residues. The only DNA kept is the CDR3, 42 bases in frame from the first base. V is pruned by 0 bases and J by 5 bases, leaving 4 bases of the junction without a gene match. CDR1 and CDR2 are drawn from the germline V gene: SGHDT, YYEEEE. The TCR comes from a female donor in good health, enrolled as a control in a pregnancy study. This sample comprised peripheral blood, obtained after pregnancy. The chain uses TRBV5-6 and TRBJ2-5, with TRBD1 identical over 7 junction bases. The nucleotide sequence reads as follows: TGTGCCAGCAGCTTGGGGGACAGACCGGAGACCCAGTACTTC. Protein translation: CASSLGDRPETQYF.